This TCR beta chain was captured by sequencing in a study of blood T cell repertoires in COVID-19. Sequenced by immunoSEQ multiplex PCR; TCRdb stores in-frame clones only, minus some. The sample has roughly 250,000 clones; over 70% are singletons. Participants were aged about 18 to 90 years, lived in over 20 US areas, and enrolled virtually. A COVID-19 case had been met by exposed participants during the 2 weeks before study entry. Sequencing was done on a sample of PBMCs or T cells enriched from blood (not recorded which). This sequence originates from a woman aged 40 to 50 who had been exposed to COVID-19.

As DNA, the CDR3 is TGTGCCAGCAGTAGGGGGGGGACGACGGGGCAGCTGTTTTTT. It codes for CASSRGGTTGQLFF. This sequence joins TRBV6-2 or TRBV6-3 and TRBJ2-2; tentative D call: TRBD2 (7 bases). Germline assignment: CDR1 MNHEY and CDR2 SVGEGT. The CDR3 has 14 amino acids. V was cut by 5 bases and J by 12 bases, with 19 bases left in between.